This T cell receptor (beta chain) is drawn from a study of blood T cell repertoires in COVID-19. In the study overall: Two negative PCRs, clearance, or symptom resolution characterized the recovered Cohort 3 donors. Material from acute and convalescent COVID-19 was sourced from the United States, Italy and Spain.

The repertoire was sequenced with immunoSEQ multiplex PCR; TCRdb's copy has only in-frame clones and lacks some. The sample shows roughly 150,000 clones, about 80% of them seen only once. The sample comprised PBMCs or T cells enriched from blood (not recorded which). The origin of this receptor is a woman in her 70s in a cohort exposed to, infected with or recovered from COVID-19 (not recorded which).

CDR3 region: CATSRARATNEKLFF. The CDR3 coding sequence is TGTGCCACCAGCAGAGCGCGCGCGACTAATGAAAAACTGTTTTTT. The chain combines TRBV15 with TRBJ1-4, with unresolved D. Germline V gene data show CDR1 as LNHNV and CDR2 as YYDKDF (reference sequence). The length of the CDR3 is 15 residues. V was shortened by 1 base and J by 2 bases, with 8 bases between the two germline ends.